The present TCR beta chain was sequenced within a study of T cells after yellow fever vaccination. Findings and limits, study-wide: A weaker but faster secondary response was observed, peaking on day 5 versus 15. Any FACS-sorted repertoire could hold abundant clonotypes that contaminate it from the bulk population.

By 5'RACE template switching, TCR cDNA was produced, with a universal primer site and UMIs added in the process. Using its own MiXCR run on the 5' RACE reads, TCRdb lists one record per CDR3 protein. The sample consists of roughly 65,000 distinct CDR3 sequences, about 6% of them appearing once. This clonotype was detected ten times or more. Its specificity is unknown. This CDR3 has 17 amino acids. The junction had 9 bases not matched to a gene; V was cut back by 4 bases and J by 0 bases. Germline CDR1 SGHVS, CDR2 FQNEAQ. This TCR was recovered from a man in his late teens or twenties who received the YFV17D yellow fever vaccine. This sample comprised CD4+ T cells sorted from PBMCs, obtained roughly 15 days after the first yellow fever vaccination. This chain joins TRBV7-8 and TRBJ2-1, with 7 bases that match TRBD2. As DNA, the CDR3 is TGTGCCAGCAGCTCCCGAGCGGGGCCGAGCTCCTACAATGAGCAGTTCTTC. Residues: CASSSRAGPSSYNEQFF.